A selection of T cell receptor beta chains follows, all from one sample in a study of OX40 agonist ivuxolimab in advanced cancers. This table comes from immunoSEQ multiplex PCR, and its TCRdb copy is limited to in-frame clones, with some not included. The sample lists tens of thousands of clones; approximately 90% were seen once. Sequences were derived from CD4+ or CD8+ T cells sorted from blood, sampled in a trial of the OX40 agonist ivuxolimab. Receptor source: an adult with an advanced solid tumor such as melanoma, head and neck, liver or kidney cancer. CDR3s leave out the opening cysteine and the closing phenylalanine or tryptophan. D genes are given only for firm matches.

13	TRBV7-6	-	TRBJ1-1	ASSAYAEAGAEAF
11	TRBV29-1	-	TRBJ2-7	SVGGDSSYEQY
14	TRBV9	TRBD2	TRBJ2-1	ASSSRPRDYYNEQF
13	TRBV7-9	-	TRBJ2-7	ASSSSSGTLGEQY
10	TRBV2	-	TRBJ1-5	ASSQGAQPQH
12	TRBV5-6	TRBD1	TRBJ2-5	ASSLVDRDAGQY
10	TRBV30	-	TRBJ2-7	AWSNMAYEQY
10	TRBV25-1	-	TRBJ1-6	ASIPHNSPLH
15	TRBV4-3	TRBD1	TRBJ2-1	ASSQAGTAMPYNEQF
15	TRBV12-5	TRBD2	TRBJ2-1	ASGSLSASGTYNEQF
11	TRBV29-1	-	TRBJ2-7	SVVDSGPYEQY
15	TRBV5-4	TRBD2	TRBJ2-5	ASSSDGVAGVTETQY
13	TRBV27	TRBD1	TRBJ1-3	ASSSRSGQGNTIY